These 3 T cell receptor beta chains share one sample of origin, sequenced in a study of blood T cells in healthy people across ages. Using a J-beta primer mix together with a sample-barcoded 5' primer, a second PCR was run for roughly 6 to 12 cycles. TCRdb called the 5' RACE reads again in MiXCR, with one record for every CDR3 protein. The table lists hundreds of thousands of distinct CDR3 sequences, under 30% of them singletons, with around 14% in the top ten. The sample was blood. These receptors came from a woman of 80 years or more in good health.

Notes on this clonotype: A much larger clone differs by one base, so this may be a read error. CDR3 residues: CASTRTSGGGFNEQYF. The CDR3 DNA reads TGTGCCAGCACGCGGACTAGCGGGGGGGGCTTTAATGAGCAGTACTTC. V is TRBV25-1 and J is TRBJ2-7; 15 nucleotides align to TRBD2. V lost 7 bases to trimming and J lost 7 bases; unmatched junction nucleotides: 11. CDR1 MGHDK and CDR2 SYGVNS come from the germline V gene. There are 16 residues in the CDR3.

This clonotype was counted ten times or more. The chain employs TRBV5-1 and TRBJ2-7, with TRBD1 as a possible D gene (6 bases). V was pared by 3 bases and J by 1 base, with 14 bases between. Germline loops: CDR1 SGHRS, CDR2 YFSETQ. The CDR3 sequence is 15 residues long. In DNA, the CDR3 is TGCGCCAGCAGCTCAACCGGGACATTTTCCTACGAGCAGTACTTC. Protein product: CASSSTGTFSYEQYF. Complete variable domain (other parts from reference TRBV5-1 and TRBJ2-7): KAGVTQTPRYLIKTRGQQVTLSCSPISGHRSVSWYQQTPGQGLQFLFEYFSETQRNKGNFPGRFSGRQFSNSRSEMNVSTLELGDSALYLCASSSTGTFSYEQYFGPGTRLTVT.

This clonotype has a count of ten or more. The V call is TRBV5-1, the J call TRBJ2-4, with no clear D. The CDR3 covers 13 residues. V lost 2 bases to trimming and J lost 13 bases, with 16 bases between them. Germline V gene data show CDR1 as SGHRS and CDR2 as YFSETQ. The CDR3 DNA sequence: TGCGCCAGCAGCTTTAGAGACCCTTGGCAGCAGTACTTC. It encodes CASSFRDPWQQYF.